The 13 T cell receptor beta chains in this list originate from one sample, sequenced in a study of CD8+CD57+ T cells in acquired aplastic anemia. Profiling that covered TCR beta VDJ and CDR3 relied on genomic DNA as its template. Via MiXCR, TCRdb re-called the reads, giving one row per CDR3 protein. The sample carries 150,000 to 200,000 distinct CDR3 sequences, 64% recorded once. Sequenced material: sorted CD4+, CD8+, or CD8+CD57+ T cells (not recorded which) from PBMCs. All receptors come from a human donor with severe aplastic anemia or a healthy control (not recorded which).

The rearrangement joins TRBV10-3 to TRBJ1-4, with D maybe TRBD1 (6 bases). CDR1 and CDR2 from the germline V gene are ENHRY and SYGVKD. Trimming left V 6 bases short and J 8 bases short, with 13 bases between. The CDR3 extends over 13 amino acids. CDR3 in DNA: TGTGCCATCAGCGCGGTCGGGGGCGAAAAACTGTTTTTT. Translation: CAISAVGGEKLFF.

Only a few counts were recorded for this clonotype. V and J are TRBV7-2 and TRBJ2-5; 11 bases line up with TRBD2. V was clipped by 2 bases and J by 2 bases; unmatched bases: 4. This CDR3 contains 16 residues. Germline V CDR1 and CDR2: SGHTA, FQGNSA. CDR3 residues: CASSLLAGGPQETQYF. The CDR3 DNA reads TGTGCCAGCAGCTTACTAGCGGGGGGTCCACAAGAGACCCAGTACTTC.

The chain carries TRBV7-9 and TRBJ2-3; 7 bases fit TRBD1. The CDR3 totals 11 residues. J was trimmed by 6 bases and V by 9 bases; bases with no gene match: 3. CDR1 is SEHNR and CDR2 is FQNEAQ in the germline V gene (reference sequence). This CDR3 reads CASKDRDTQYF. In DNA form, the CDR3 reads TGTGCCAGTAAGGACAGGGATACGCAGTATTTT.

The table lists this clonotype with many counts. The chain recombines TRBV18 with TRBJ2-7; D tentatively fits TRBD1 or TRBD2 (5 bases each). The V and J ends lost 3 bases and 0 bases respectively, with 15 bases between them. The V gene's germline CDR1 is KGHSH and CDR2 LQKENI. The CDR3 length is 16 residues. CDR3: CASSPNHAGSSYEQYF. CDR3 in DNA: TGTGCCAGCTCACCCAACCACGCAGGGAGCTCCTACGAGCAGTACTTC.

In its sample, this clonotype was seen once. The V and J genes are TRBV29-1 and TRBJ2-7; tentatively, D is TRBD1 or TRBD2 (6 bases each). Germline V gene data show CDR1 as SQVTM and CDR2 as ANQGSEA. Trimming removed 8 bases from V and 4 bases from J, with 18 bases in between. The CDR3 is 13 amino acids. The CDR3 protein is CSQDVRGDYEQYF. Here the CDR3 DNA reads TGCAGCCAAGATGTGAGGGGGGATTACGAGCAGTACTTC.

Only one count was recorded for this clonotype. The V gene is TRBV2, the J gene TRBJ2-7; weak D call: TRBD1 (6 bases). CDR3 length equals 13 residues. The V gene's germline CDR1 is SNHLY and CDR2 FYNNEI. Deletions cut 10 bases from V and 3 bases from J, with 16 bases between. This chain's CDR3 is CAIPGTPFYEQYF. The CDR3, as DNA: TGTGCCATCCCCGGGACACCCTTCTACGAGCAGTACTTC.

The genes are TRBV9 and TRBJ1-1, with 9 bases that match TRBD1. Germline V gives CDR1 SGDLS, CDR2 YYNGEE. V trimming: 3 bases; J trimming: 4 bases; junction bases outside the gene matches: 4. This CDR3 is 14 amino acids long. This CDR3 reads CASSGGQGTTEAFF. The CDR3, as DNA: TGTGCCAGCAGCGGGGGACAGGGCACCACTGAAGCTTTCTTT.

As to this clonotype: An end of the junction does not agree with germline; a read error may underlie this. The chain carries TRBV5-1 and TRBJ1-6, with a tentative D call TRBD1 (5 bases). The germline V gene encodes CDR1 SGHRS and CDR2 YFSETQ. The CDR3 has 16 residues. CDR3 region: CTSSLRGKGEGSPLHF. CDR3 bases: TGCACCAGCAGCTTACGGGGGAAAGGGGAAGGTTCACCCCTCCACTTT.

This rearrangement joins TRBV7-8 to TRBJ1-2, with D possibly matching TRBD1 (6 bases). This CDR3 has 14 amino acids. Germline V gene sequence: CDR1 SGHVS, CDR2 FQNEAQ. V lost 2 bases and J 7 bases, leaving 14 bases between the germline ends. CDR3 region: CASSLMGGAAGYTF. The CDR3 bases are TGTGCCAGCAGCTTAATGGGGGGGGCAGCTGGCTACACCTTC.

The rearrangement joins TRBV5-4 to TRBJ2-1; D might be TRBD1 or TRBD2, each matching 5 bases. The CDR3 is 13 amino acids. The V gene lost 4 bases and the J gene lost 4 bases, with 9 bases spanning the gap. In germline, CDR1 is SGHNT, CDR2 YYREEE (reference sequence). The CDR3 DNA is TGTGCCAGCAGCGTAGGGGAGTACAATGAGCAGTTCTTC. It yields the protein CASSVGEYNEQFF.

The chain joins TRBV19 to TRBJ2-2; 8 positions match TRBD1. This CDR3 contains 13 residues. After removal of 7 bases from V and 8 bases from J, the junction contained 6 bases not matched to a gene. Germline V gene sequence: CDR1 LNHDA, CDR2 SQIVND (reference sequence). In DNA form, the CDR3 reads TGTGCCAGTACCACCGACAGGGGAGGGGAGCTGTTTTTT. Residues: CASTTDRGGELFF.

This clonotype was detected once. J is TRBJ1-4 and V is TRBV2; perhaps TRBD1 as D (5 bases). Germline CDR1 reads SNHLY; CDR2 reads FYNNEI. V dropped 8 bases and J dropped 11 bases, with 9 bases sitting between them. The CDR3 is made up of 10 amino acids. The CDR3 loop is CASGGNKLFF. The CDR3 DNA follows: TGTGCCAGCGGGGGGAACAAACTGTTTTTT.

This clonotype came up a few times. The chain has TRBV11-2 and TRBJ2-7; TRBD2 is a possible D gene (6 bases). V gave up 3 bases and J gave up 2 bases, with 14 bases separating them. The CDR3 has 15 residues. Germline CDR1 SGHAT, CDR2 FQNNGV. The CDR3 here is CASSFPTGTPYEQYF. In nucleotides, the CDR3 is TGTGCCAGCAGCTTCCCAACCGGGACTCCCTACGAGCAGTACTTC.